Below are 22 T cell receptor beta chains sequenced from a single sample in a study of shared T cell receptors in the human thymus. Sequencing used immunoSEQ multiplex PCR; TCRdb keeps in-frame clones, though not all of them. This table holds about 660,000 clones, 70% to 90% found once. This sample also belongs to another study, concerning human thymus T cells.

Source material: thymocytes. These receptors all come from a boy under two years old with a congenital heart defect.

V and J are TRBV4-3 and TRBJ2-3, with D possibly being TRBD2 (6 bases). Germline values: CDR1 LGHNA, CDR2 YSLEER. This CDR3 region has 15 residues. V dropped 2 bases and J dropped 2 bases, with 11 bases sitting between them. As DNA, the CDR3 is TGCGCCAGCAGCCAAAAGCGGGTACACACAGATACGCAGTATTTT. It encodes CASSQKRVHTDTQYF.

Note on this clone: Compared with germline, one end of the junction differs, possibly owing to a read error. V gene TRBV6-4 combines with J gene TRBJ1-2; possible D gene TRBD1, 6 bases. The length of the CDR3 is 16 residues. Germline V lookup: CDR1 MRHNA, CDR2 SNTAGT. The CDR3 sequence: CANSDKRQADNYGYTF. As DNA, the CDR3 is TGTGCCAACAGTGATAAGCGACAGGCTGATAACTATGGCTACACCTTC.

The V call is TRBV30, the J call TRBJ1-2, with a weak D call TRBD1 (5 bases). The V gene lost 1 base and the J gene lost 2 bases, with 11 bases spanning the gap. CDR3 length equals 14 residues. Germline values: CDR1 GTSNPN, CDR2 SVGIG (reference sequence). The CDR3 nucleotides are TGTGCCTGGAGTGAAGTCGGGGGGAACTATGGCTACACCTTC. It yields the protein CAWSEVGGNYGYTF. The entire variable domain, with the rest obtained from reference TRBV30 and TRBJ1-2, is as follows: SQTIHQWPATLVQPVGSPLSLECTVEGTSNPNLYWYRQAAGRGLQLLFYSVGIGQISSEVPQNLSASRPQDRQFILSSKKLLLSDSGFYLCAWSEVGGNYGYTFGSGTRLTVV.

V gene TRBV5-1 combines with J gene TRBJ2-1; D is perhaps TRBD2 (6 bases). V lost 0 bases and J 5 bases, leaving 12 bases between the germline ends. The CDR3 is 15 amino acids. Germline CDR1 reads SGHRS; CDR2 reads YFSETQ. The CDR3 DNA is TGCGCCAGCAGCTTGGTGCGGGGATTAAACAATGAGCAGTTCTTC. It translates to CASSLVRGLNNEQFF.

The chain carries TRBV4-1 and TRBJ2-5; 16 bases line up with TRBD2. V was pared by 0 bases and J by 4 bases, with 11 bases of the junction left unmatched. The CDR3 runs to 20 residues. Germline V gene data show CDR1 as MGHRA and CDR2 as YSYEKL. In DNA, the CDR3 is TGCGCCAGCAGCCAAGAGGCCCCCGGGACTAGCGGGAGGGCCCTAGAGACCCAGTACTTC. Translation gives CASSQEAPGTSGRALETQYF.

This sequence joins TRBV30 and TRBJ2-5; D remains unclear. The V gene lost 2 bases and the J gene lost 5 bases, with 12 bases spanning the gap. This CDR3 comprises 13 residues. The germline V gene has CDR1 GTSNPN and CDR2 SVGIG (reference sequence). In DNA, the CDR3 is TGTGCCTGGAGTCCATCGCCCGGGGAGACCCAGTACTTC. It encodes CAWSPSPGETQYF.

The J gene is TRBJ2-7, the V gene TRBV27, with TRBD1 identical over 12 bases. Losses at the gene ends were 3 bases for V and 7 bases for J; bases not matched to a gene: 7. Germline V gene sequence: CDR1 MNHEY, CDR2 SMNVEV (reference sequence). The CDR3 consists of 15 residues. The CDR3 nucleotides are TGTGCCAGCAGTTTGGGACAGGGGGCGCCCCTAGAGCAGTACTTC. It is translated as CASSLGQGAPLEQYF.

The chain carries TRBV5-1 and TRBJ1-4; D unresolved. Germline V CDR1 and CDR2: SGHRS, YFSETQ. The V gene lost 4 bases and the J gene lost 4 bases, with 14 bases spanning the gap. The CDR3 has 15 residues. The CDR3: CASSLGSDLNEKLFF. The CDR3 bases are TGCGCCAGCAGCCTGGGGTCAGATCTTAATGAAAAACTGTTTTTT.

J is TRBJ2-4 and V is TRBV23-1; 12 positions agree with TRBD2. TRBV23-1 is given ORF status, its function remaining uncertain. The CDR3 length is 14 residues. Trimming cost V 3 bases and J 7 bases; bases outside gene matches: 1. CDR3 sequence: CASSQGTSGNIQYF. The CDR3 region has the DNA TGCGCCAGCAGTCAGGGGACTAGCGGGAACATTCAGTACTTC.

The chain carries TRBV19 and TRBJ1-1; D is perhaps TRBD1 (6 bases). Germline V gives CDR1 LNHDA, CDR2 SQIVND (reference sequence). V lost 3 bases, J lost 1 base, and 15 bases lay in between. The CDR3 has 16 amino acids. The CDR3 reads CASSMDSPDGNTEAFF. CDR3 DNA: TGTGCCAGTAGTATGGACAGCCCTGACGGGAACACTGAAGCTTTCTTT.

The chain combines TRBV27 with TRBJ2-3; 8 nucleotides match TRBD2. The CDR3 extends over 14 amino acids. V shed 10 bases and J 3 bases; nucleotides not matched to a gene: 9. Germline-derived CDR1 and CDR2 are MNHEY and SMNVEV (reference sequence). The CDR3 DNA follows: TGTGCCACCAAGCGGGAGAAAGGTACAGATACGCAGTATTTT. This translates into CATKREKGTDTQYF.

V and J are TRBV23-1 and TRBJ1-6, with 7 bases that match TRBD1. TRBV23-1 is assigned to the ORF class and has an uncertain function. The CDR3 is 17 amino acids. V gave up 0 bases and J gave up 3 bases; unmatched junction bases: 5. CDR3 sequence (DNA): TGCGCCAGCAGTCAATCAGGGACAGTTGACTATAATTCACCCCTCCACTTT. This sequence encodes CASSQSGTVDYNSPLHF.

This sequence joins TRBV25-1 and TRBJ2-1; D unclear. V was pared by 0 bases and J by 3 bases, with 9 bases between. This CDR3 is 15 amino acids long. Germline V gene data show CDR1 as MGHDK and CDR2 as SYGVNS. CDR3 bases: TGTGCCAGCAGTGAATATTCGCTAGACTACAATGAGCAGTTCTTC. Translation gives CASSEYSLDYNEQFF.

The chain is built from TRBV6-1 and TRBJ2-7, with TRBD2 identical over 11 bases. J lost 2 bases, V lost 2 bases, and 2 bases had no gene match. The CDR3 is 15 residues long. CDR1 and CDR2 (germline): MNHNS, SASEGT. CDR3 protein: CASSEKLAGAYEQYF. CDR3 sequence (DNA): TGTGCCAGCAGTGAAAAACTAGCGGGGGCCTACGAGCAGTACTTC.

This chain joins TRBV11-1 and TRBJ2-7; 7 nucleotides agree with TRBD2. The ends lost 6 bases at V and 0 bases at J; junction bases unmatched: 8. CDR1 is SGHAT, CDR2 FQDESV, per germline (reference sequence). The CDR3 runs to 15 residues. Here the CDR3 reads CASRQTSESSYEQYF. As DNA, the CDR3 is TGTGCCAGCAGGCAAACTAGCGAGAGCTCCTACGAGCAGTACTTC.

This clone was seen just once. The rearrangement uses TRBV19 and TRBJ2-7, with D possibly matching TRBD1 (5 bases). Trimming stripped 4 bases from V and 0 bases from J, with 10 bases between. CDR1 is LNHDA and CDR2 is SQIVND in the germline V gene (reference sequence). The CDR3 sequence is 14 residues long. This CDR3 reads CASSKDIRSYEQYF. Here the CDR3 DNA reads TGTGCCAGTAGTAAGGACATCCGCTCCTACGAGCAGTACTTC.

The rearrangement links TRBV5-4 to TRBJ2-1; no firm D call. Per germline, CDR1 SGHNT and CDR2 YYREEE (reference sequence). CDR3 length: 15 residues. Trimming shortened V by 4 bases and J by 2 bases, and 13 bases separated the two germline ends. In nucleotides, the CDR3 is TGTGCCAGCAGCGCCCCTAGTTACCCCTACAATGAGCAGTTCTTC. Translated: CASSAPSYPYNEQFF.

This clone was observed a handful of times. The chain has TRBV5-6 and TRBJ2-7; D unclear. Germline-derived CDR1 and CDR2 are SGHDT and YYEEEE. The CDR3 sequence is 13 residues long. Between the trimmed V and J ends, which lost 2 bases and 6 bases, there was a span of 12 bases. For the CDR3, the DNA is TGTGCCAGCAGCTTTAACTCTCGCTCCGAGCAGTACTTC. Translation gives CASSFNSRSEQYF. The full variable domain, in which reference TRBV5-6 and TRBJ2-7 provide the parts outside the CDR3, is DAGVTQSPTHLIKTRGQQVTLRCSPKSGHDTVSWYQQALGQGPQFIFQYYEEEERQRGNFPDRFSGHQFPNYSSELNVNALLLGDSALYLCASSFNSRSEQYFGPGTRLTVT.

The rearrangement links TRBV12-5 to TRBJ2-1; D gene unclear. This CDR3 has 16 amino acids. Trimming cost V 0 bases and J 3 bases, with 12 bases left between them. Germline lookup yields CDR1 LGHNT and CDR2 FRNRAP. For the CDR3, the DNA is TGTGCTAGTGGTTTGGTACTGGGCCGCCACTACAATGAGCAGTTCTTC. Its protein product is CASGLVLGRHYNEQFF.

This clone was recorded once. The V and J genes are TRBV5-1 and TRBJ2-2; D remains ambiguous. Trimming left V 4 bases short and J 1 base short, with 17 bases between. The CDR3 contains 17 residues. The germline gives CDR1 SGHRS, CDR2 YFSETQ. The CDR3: CASSATMEPRNTGELFF. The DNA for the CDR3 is TGCGCCAGCAGCGCGACGATGGAGCCGAGGAACACCGGGGAGCTGTTTTTT.

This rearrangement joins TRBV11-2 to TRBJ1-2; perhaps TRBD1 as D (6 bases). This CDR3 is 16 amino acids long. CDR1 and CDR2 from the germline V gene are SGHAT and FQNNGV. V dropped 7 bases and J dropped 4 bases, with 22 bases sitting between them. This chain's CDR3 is CASTPVTGPPRYGYTF. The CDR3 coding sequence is TGTGCCAGCACCCCTGTAACAGGGCCACCCCGCTATGGCTACACCTTC.

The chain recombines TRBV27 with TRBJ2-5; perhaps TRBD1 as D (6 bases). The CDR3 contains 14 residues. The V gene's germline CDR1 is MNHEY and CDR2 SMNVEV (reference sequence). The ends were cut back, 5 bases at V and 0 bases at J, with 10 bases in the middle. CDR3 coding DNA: TGTGCCAGCAGTGCCCGGACAGACCAAGAGACCCAGTACTTC. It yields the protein CASSARTDQETQYF.